Shown below are 28 T cell receptor beta chains from a single sample sequenced in a study of T cell repertoires in urothelial bladder cancer (dated by TCRdb to the late 2010s). Receptors were amplified or captured by the immunoSEQ multiplex PCR assay. TCRdb took this table from immuneACCESS and kept in-frame rearrangements with V and J called. Such tables lack part of the clones; where checked against another copy, unresolved V genes explain under half of the gap, and the rest is unexplained. This sample is represented by fewer than 10,000 clones; less than 75% of them were singletons. 25% to 40% of the sample is in the top ten clones. The sequencing sample was made of tumor-infiltrating cells from bladder cancer. The receptors here all came from a human donor with urothelial carcinoma.

The chain combines TRBV10-3 with TRBJ1-2; 8 bases are shared with TRBD1. There are 15 residues in the CDR3. The V gene's germline CDR1 is ENHRY and CDR2 SYGVKD. V dropped 3 bases and J dropped 4; count of bases not matched to a gene: 7. CDR3 sequence (DNA): TGTGCCATCAGTGACACAGGGGGGCGCCTCTATGGCTACACCTTC. It is translated as CAISDTGGRLYGYTF.

The V call is TRBV5-1, the J call TRBJ2-3; 14 positions match TRBD2. This CDR3 contains 14 residues. CDR1 and CDR2 from the germline V gene are SGHRS and YFSETQ. V shed 4 bases and J 9 bases; nucleotides not matched to a gene: 4. CDR3 DNA sequence: TGCGCCAGCAGCCAAGGGACTAGCGGGGGAACGCAGTATTTT. Amino acids: CASSQGTSGGTQYF.

The V and J genes are TRBV7-2 and TRBJ2-1; D is possibly TRBD2 (5 bases). The CDR3 runs to 12 residues. Trimming took 5 bases from V and 9 from J, leaving 11 bases between them. Germline V gives CDR1 SGHTA, CDR2 FQGNSA. The CDR3 protein is CASSPGLGEQFF. CDR3 nucleotides: TGTGCCAGCAGCCCCGGACTCGGTGAGCAGTTCTTC.

This clone was detected only a few times. The gene calls are TRBV5-4 and TRBJ1-1; D ambiguous. The ends were cut back, 0 bases at V and 2 bases at J, with 5 bases in the middle. Germline values: CDR1 SGHNT, CDR2 YYREEE (reference sequence). This CDR3 region has 13 residues. The CDR3 protein is CASSLGGNTEAFF. CDR3 bases: TGTGCCAGCAGCTTGGGTGGAAACACTGAAGCTTTCTTT. The complete variable domain, with remaining parts taken from reference TRBV5-4 and TRBJ1-1, reads ETGVTQSPTHLIKTRGQQVTLRCSSQSGHNTVSWYQQALGQGPQFIFQYYREEENGRGNFPPRFSGLQFPNYSSELNVNALELDDSALYLCASSLGGNTEAFFGQGTRLTVV.

The table lists this clone with a few counts. The chain carries TRBV7-2 and TRBJ1-1; D is perhaps TRBD1 (5 bases). Germline CDR1 SGHTA, CDR2 FQGNSA. This CDR3 region has 14 residues. V lost 2 bases to trimming and J lost 0 bases, with 7 bases between them. The CDR3 DNA is TGTGCCAGCAGCTTACAGGGAATGAACACTGAAGCTTTCTTT. Residues: CASSLQGMNTEAFF.

The chain is built from TRBV7-2 and TRBJ2-3, with 8 bases identical to TRBD1. The CDR3 totals 16 residues. Per the germline V gene, CDR1 is SGHTA and CDR2 is FQGNSA. V dropped 2 bases and J dropped 6; count of bases not matched to a gene: 10. CDR3 sequence: CASSLPQGAVVDTQYF. For the CDR3, the DNA is TGTGCCAGCAGCTTACCGCAGGGGGCTGTTGTGGATACGCAGTATTTT.

This clone has more than one count but fewer than ten. The chain recombines TRBV14 with TRBJ1-2; a weak D match, TRBD1 (5 bases). Germline CDR1 SGHDN, CDR2 FVKESK. The V gene lost 5 bases and the J gene lost 7 bases, with 14 bases spanning the gap. The CDR3 runs to 13 residues. As DNA, the CDR3 is TGTGCCAGCAGCGAAGGGTCAGGGAGTGGCTACACCTTC. It encodes CASSEGSGSGYTF.

V gene TRBV6-6 combines with J gene TRBJ2-7; the D gene is possibly TRBD2 (6 bases). V was clipped by 2 bases and J by 5 bases, with 13 bases between them. The CDR3 length is 14 residues. Germline CDR1 is MNHNY and CDR2 is SVGAGI (reference sequence). The CDR3 spells CASSYPGTGNEQYF. CDR3 coding DNA: TGTGCCAGCAGTTACCCAGGGACTGGAAACGAGCAGTACTTC.

The gene calls are TRBV13 and TRBJ1-4; possible D gene TRBD1, 5 bases. Deletions cut 3 bases from V and 8 bases from J, with 13 bases between. This CDR3 spans 14 amino acids. Germline V gene sequence: CDR1 PRHDT, CDR2 FYEKMQ (reference sequence). In DNA form, the CDR3 reads TGTGCCAGCAGCTTCTTCCAGGGCGGAGAAAAACTGTTTTTT. It encodes CASSFFQGGEKLFF. Using reference TRBV13 and TRBJ1-4 for the parts outside the CDR3, the full variable domain is AAGVIQSPRHLIKEKRETATLKCYPIPRHDTVYWYQQGPGQDPQFLISFYEKMQSDKGSIPDRFSAQQFSDYHSELNMSSLELGDSALYFCASSFFQGGEKLFFGSGTQLSVL.

V gene TRBV19 combines with J gene TRBJ1-5, with 8 bases identical to TRBD1. CDR1 LNHDA and CDR2 SQIVND come from the germline V gene (reference sequence). V trimming: 8 bases; J trimming: 4 bases; junction bases outside the gene matches: 4. This CDR3 is 13 amino acids long. CDR3 nucleotide sequence: TGTGCCAGTCGGGGACAGGCAAATCAGCCCCAGCATTTT. This codes for CASRGQANQPQHF. Full variable domain (rest looked up from reference TRBV19 and TRBJ1-5): DGGITQSPKYLFRKEGQNVTLSCEQNLNHDAMYWYRQDPGQGLRLIYYSQIVNDFQKGDIAEGYSVSREKKESFPLTVTSAQKNPTAFYLCASRGQANQPQHFGDGTRLSIL.

The CDR3 reads CAITNTGELFF. The DNA of the CDR3 is TGTGCCATAACGAACACCGGGGAGCTGTTTTTT. The rearrangement joins TRBV10-3 to TRBJ2-2, with D uncertain. Trimming stripped 9 bases from V and 0 bases from J, with 2 bases between. This CDR3 is built from 11 residues. From germline, CDR1 is ENHRY and CDR2 SYGVKD.

This chain links TRBV5-1 with TRBJ2-5; 10 nucleotides match TRBD1. This CDR3 has 16 residues. The V gene's germline CDR1 is SGHRS and CDR2 YFSETQ. The ends lost 4 bases at V and 0 bases at J; junction bases unmatched: 6. CDR3 protein: CASSRGTGAYQETQYF. In DNA, the CDR3 is TGCGCCAGCAGCAGGGGGACAGGGGCGTACCAAGAGACCCAGTACTTC.

This sequence joins TRBV13 and TRBJ2-1, with 7 nucleotides matching TRBD2. Per the germline V gene, CDR1 is PRHDT and CDR2 is FYEKMQ (reference sequence). V lost 8 bases, J lost 0 bases, and 10 bases stayed unmatched. The CDR3 extends over 16 amino acids. CDR3 DNA sequence: TGTGCCAGCTCCCGGCGGGGAGGGAGCTCCTACAATGAGCAGTTCTTC. This gives the protein CASSRRGGSSYNEQFF. Full variable domain (remainder filled in from reference TRBV13 and TRBJ2-1): AAGVIQSPRHLIKEKRETATLKCYPIPRHDTVYWYQQGPGQDPQFLISFYEKMQSDKGSIPDRFSAQQFSDYHSELNMSSLELGDSALYFCASSRRGGSSYNEQFFGPGTRLTVL.

The chain is built from TRBV6-5 and TRBJ2-7, with D hard to call. Between the trimmed V and J ends, which lost 6 bases and 6 bases, there was a span of 15 bases. The CDR3 contains 13 residues. The germline V gene has CDR1 MNHEY and CDR2 SVGAGI. The CDR3 DNA is TGTGCCAGCAGGGCGACGGGTACCGCCGAGCAGTACTTC. It translates to CASRATGTAEQYF.

The chain has TRBV7-9 and TRBJ2-3; D ambiguous. V was shortened by 4 bases and J by 3 bases, with 11 bases between the two germline ends. There are 14 residues in the CDR3. Per germline, CDR1 SEHNR and CDR2 FQNEAQ (reference sequence). CDR3 DNA: TGTGCCAGCAGCTCCCGGTACGGTACAGATACGCAGTATTTT. Translating it yields CASSSRYGTDTQYF.

The V call is TRBV4-3, the J call TRBJ2-6; D not certain. CDR1 and CDR2 from the germline V gene are LGHNA and YSLEER. Trimming took 6 bases from V and 4 from J, leaving 4 bases between them. This CDR3 has 12 residues. Here the CDR3 DNA reads TGCGCCAGCAGACAGGGGGCCAACGTCCTGACTTTC. Amino acids: CASRQGANVLTF.

This clone was found a few times. The chain joins TRBV23-1 to TRBJ1-3; a possible D gene is TRBD1 (6 bases). TRBV23-1 belongs to the ORF category, with a function that is uncertain. CDR3 size: 13 residues. Between the trimmed V and J ends, which lost 6 bases and 4 bases, there was a span of 10 bases. The CDR3 loop is CASRTGEGNTIYF. In DNA, the CDR3 is TGCGCCAGCAGGACAGGTGAAGGAAACACCATATATTTT.

The genes are TRBV2 and TRBJ2-7, with D hard to call. Germline CDR1 and CDR2: SNHLY and FYNNEI. Trimming cost V 2 bases and J 3 bases, with 14 bases left between them. There are 15 residues in the CDR3. CDR3 residues: CASSELGRIGYEQYF. The CDR3 region has the DNA TGTGCCAGCAGTGAACTAGGACGGATAGGCTACGAGCAGTACTTC.

The chain is built from TRBV5-6 and TRBJ2-1, with D tentatively TRBD1 (6 bases). In germline, CDR1 is SGHDT, CDR2 YYEEEE. The CDR3 loop spans 13 amino acids. V lost 7 bases and J lost 5, with 13 bases in between. CDR3 sequence reads: CASHPRGNNEQFF. CDR3 bases: TGTGCCAGCCACCCTAGGGGGAACAATGAGCAGTTCTTC.

The genes are TRBV5-1 and TRBJ2-2; D is tentatively TRBD1 or TRBD2 (5 bases each). Germline lookup yields CDR1 SGHRS and CDR2 YFSETQ. Trimming removed 0 bases at V and 10 bases at J, with 7 bases between. This CDR3 has 12 residues. The CDR3 DNA reads TGCGCCAGCAGCTTGGGAGGGGAGGAGCTGTTTTTT. Encoded protein: CASSLGGEELFF.

This chain connects TRBV19 to TRBJ1-6; TRBD1 might be the D (5 bases). Trimming pared 4 bases from V and 10 bases from J, leaving 11 bases between. The CDR3 spans 13 residues. CDR1 LNHDA and CDR2 SQIVND come from the germline V gene (reference sequence). CDR3 in amino acids: CASSNLRDSPLHF. CDR3 sequence (DNA): TGTGCCAGTAGTAACCTCCGGGACTCACCCCTCCACTTT.

J is TRBJ2-7 and V is TRBV6-1; D is unresolved. The CDR3 totals 14 residues. Germline loops: CDR1 MNHNS, CDR2 SASEGT. V lost 1 base to trimming and J lost 6 bases, with 13 bases between them. The CDR3 coding sequence is TGTGCCAGCAGTGAAGGATATGTTCTCGGCGAGCAGTACTTC. It yields the protein CASSEGYVLGEQYF.

The CDR3 is CASSMAWAYNEQFF. The CDR3 DNA is TGTGCCAGCAGCATGGCCTGGGCGTACAATGAGCAGTTCTTC. The chain joins TRBV7-6 to TRBJ2-1; the D is unclear. Trimming removed 5 bases from V and 4 bases from J, with 12 bases in between. Germline V gene lookup returns CDR1 SGHVS and CDR2 FNYEAQ. The CDR3 totals 14 residues.

This clone was counted only a few times. The rearrangement links TRBV20-1 to TRBJ2-1; D unresolved. The CDR3 spans 10 residues. Germline-derived CDR1 and CDR2 are DFQATT and SNEGSKA (reference sequence). V lost 3 bases and J 10 bases, leaving 7 bases between the germline ends. In DNA, the CDR3 is TGCAGTGCTAGTCAACTCGAGCAGTTCTTC. Amino acid sequence: CSASQLEQFF.

J is TRBJ2-2 and V is TRBV5-4, with 7 bases aligning to TRBD2. This CDR3 is 15 amino acids long. Losses at the gene ends were 0 bases for V and 4 bases for J; bases not matched to a gene: 3. Germline assignment: CDR1 SGHNT and CDR2 YYREEE (reference sequence). As DNA, the CDR3 is TGTGCCAGCAGCTTGGTCAGGGAGGGCACCGGGGAGCTGTTTTTT. Its translation is CASSLVREGTGELFF. Full variable domain (rest looked up from reference TRBV5-4 and TRBJ2-2): ETGVTQSPTHLIKTRGQQVTLRCSSQSGHNTVSWYQQALGQGPQFIFQYYREEENGRGNFPPRFSGLQFPNYSSELNVNALELDDSALYLCASSLVREGTGELFFGEGSRLTVL.

This clone was counted a few times. V is TRBV12-5 and J is TRBJ2-7; D gene uncertain. Trimming pared 2 bases from V and 2 bases from J, leaving 16 bases between. This CDR3 is built from 16 residues. The V gene's germline CDR1 is LGHNT and CDR2 FRNRAP. CDR3: CASGLSTVRPTYEQYF. The CDR3 nucleotides are TGTGCTAGTGGTTTGTCGACGGTTCGACCCACCTACGAGCAGTACTTC.

This clone came up a few times. The chain combines TRBV5-1 with TRBJ2-2, with a possible D match to TRBD1 (6 bases). The V and J ends lost 0 bases and 2 bases respectively, with 14 bases between them. Germline CDR1 SGHRS, CDR2 YFSETQ. The CDR3 totals 17 residues. The CDR3 DNA sequence: TGCGCCAGCAGCTTGGCCGATGGGGGCCCTAACACCGGGGAGCTGTTTTTT. This encodes CASSLADGGPNTGELFF.

The rearrangement links TRBV15 to TRBJ1-4; a weak D match, TRBD1 (6 bases). Looked up from germline, CDR1 is LNHNV and CDR2 is YYDKDF (reference sequence). The CDR3 length is 18 residues. Trimming pared 5 bases from V and 4 bases from J, leaving 23 bases between. The CDR3 coding sequence is TGTGCCACCAGCTCCCCGGGGGCTAGTGGGGTTTATAATGAAAAACTGTTTTTT. This encodes CATSSPGASGVYNEKLFF.